The clone carrying this T cell receptor (beta chain) appeared many times. Germline loops: CDR1 SEHNR, CDR2 FQNEAQ (reference sequence). The CDR3 consists of 15 residues. V lost 0 bases and J lost 0, with 9 bases in between. This record comes from a study of identical twins. TCRdb used MiXCR to reprocess the 5' RACE reads, holding one entry per CDR3 protein. The sample holds some 560,000 distinct CDR3 sequences; roughly 9.5% are singletons and the top ten take approximately 3.2%. These data are also associated with another study on yellow fever vaccine responses in identical twins.

The TCR comes from a woman between 18 and 29 years old in good health. The sequencing sample was made of PBMCs. The genes are TRBV7-9 and TRBJ2-7; no definite D call. For the CDR3, the DNA is TGTGCCAGCAGCTTAGCGCGTAACAACTCCTACGAGCAGTACTTC. It is translated as CASSLARNNSYEQYF.